This T cell receptor (beta chain) comes out of a study of T cell responses to AZD1222 COVID-19 vaccine. Study-wide findings and caveats: Recipients of two AZD1222 doses showed rising Spike-specific TCR breadth and depth.

Regarding this clone: As yet, its antigen is unknown.

V lost 1 base to trimming and J lost 10 bases; unmatched junction nucleotides: 5. In germline, CDR1 is SGHAT, CDR2 FQNNGV. The CDR3 is made up of 14 amino acids. Using immunoSEQ multiplex PCR, the repertoire was profiled, and TCRdb retains in-frame clones only, with some absent. Among about 170,000 clones listed, about nine tenths were seen once. This clonotype originated in an adult in good health. The chain recombines TRBV11-2 with TRBJ2-1, with 9 bases matching TRBD2. The input for sequencing was peripheral blood, taken on day 0 of AZD1222 vaccination. The DNA of the CDR3 is TGTGCCAGCAGCTTAGCACTAGCGGGTGCCGAGCAGTTCTTC. Protein sequence: CASSLALAGAEQFF.